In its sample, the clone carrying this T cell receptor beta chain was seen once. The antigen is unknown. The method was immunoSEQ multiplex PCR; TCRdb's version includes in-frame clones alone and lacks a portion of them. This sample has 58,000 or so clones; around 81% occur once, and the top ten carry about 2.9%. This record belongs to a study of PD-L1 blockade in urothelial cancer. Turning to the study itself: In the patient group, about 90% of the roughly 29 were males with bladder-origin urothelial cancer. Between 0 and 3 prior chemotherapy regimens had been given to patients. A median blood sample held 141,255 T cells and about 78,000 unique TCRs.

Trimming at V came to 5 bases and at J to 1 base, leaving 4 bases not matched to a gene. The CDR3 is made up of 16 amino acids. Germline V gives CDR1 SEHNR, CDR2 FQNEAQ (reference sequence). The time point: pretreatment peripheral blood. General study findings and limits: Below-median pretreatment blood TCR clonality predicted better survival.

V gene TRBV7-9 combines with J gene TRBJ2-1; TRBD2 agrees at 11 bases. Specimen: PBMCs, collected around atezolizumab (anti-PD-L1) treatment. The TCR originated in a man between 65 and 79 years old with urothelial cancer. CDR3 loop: CASSPIAGGSYNEQFF. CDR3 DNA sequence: TGTGCCAGCAGCCCGATAGCGGGAGGGTCCTACAATGAGCAGTTCTTC.